This T cell receptor beta chain was sequenced for a study of T cell repertoires in cytomegalovirus infection. In this sample, this clonotype turned up a few times. TCRdb recomputed calls from the reads with MiXCR, one row per CDR3 protein. Of roughly 630,000 distinct CDR3 sequences listed, 20% to 25% are singletons. CDR1 SQVTM and CDR2 ANQGSEA come from the germline V gene. The CDR3 is 14 residues long. V gave up 4 bases and J gave up 0 bases, with 9 bases separating them. The chain joins TRBV29-1 to TRBJ2-2; D remains ambiguous. The sequencing sample was made of CD8+ T cells from PBMCs. The TCR sequence derives from a human donor in good health (CMV status not recorded). Some clones in this sample may be carry-over from other donors' samples. This chain's CDR3 is CSVVDPTNTGELFF. The CDR3 DNA follows: TGCAGCGTTGTGGACCCTACGAACACCGGGGAGCTGTTTTTT.